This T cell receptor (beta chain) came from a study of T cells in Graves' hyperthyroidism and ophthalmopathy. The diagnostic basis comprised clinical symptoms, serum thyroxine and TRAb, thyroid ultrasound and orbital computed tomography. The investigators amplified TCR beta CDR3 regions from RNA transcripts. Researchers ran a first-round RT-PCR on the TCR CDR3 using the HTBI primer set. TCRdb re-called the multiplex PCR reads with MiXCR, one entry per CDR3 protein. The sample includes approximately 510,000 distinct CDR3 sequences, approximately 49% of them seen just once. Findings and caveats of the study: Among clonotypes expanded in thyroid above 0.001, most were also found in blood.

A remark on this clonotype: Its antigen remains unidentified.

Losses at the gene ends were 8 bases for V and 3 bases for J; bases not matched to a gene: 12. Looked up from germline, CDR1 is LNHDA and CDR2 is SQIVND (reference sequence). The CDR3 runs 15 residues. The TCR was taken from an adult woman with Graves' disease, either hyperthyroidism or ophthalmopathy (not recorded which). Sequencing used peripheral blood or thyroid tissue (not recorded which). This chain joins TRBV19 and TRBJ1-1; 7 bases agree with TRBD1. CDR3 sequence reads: CASVGGAVWDTEAFF. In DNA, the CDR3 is TGTGCCAGTGTAGGGGGCGCGGTTTGGGACACTGAAGCTTTCTTT.